Shown below are 28 T cell receptor beta chains from a single sample sequenced in a study of T-cell reconstitution after alpha-beta-depleted transplantation in children. Preparing the TCRbeta library involved the use of unique molecular identifiers. TCRdb ran MiXCR on the PCR reads and lists one entry per CDR3 protein. This table has fewer than 120,000 distinct CDR3 sequences, about a tenth appearing once. The sequencing here drew on PBMCs from the stem cell graft donor, taken from the stem cell graft. The receptor set was obtained from a human donor who donated a stem cell graft to a child with acute lymphoblastic leukemia.

This clonotype occurred many times. This rearrangement joins TRBV20-1 to TRBJ1-5; TRBD1 aligns across 7 bases. Germline assignment: CDR1 DFQATT and CDR2 SNEGSKA (reference sequence). V gave up 4 bases and J gave up 3 bases; unmatched junction bases: 6. The CDR3 spans 14 residues. DNA for the CDR3: TGCAGTGCTAAAAGGGGGCAACACAATCAGCCCCAGCATTTT. Translating gives CSAKRGQHNQPQHF.

This clonotype has at least ten counts. The chain carries TRBV20-1 and TRBJ1-1; 8 bases fit TRBD1. Losses at the gene ends were 5 bases for V and 0 bases for J; bases not matched to a gene: 5. Germline V gene sequence: CDR1 DFQATT, CDR2 SNEGSKA (reference sequence). This CDR3 spans 14 amino acids. CDR3: CSAWTGRVNTEAFF. The CDR3 DNA follows: TGCAGTGCTTGGACAGGGAGGGTGAACACTGAAGCTTTCTTT.

Of note for this clonotype: A read error may explain this, as a much larger clone is one base away. V and J are TRBV5-1 and TRBJ2-7, with D unresolved. CDR3 length: 14 amino acids. Trimming shortened V by 0 bases and J by 2 bases, and 9 bases separated the two germline ends. Germline assignment: CDR1 SGHRS and CDR2 YFSETQ. CDR3 loop: CASSLDHSTYEQYF. CDR3 in DNA: TGCGCCAGCAGCTTGGACCACAGTACCTACGAGCAGTACTTC. Together with reference TRBV5-1 and TRBJ2-7, the CDR3 gives the full variable domain: KAGVTQTPRYLIKTRGQQVTLSCSPISGHRSVSWYQQTPGQGLQFLFEYFSETQRNKGNFPGRFSGRQFSNSRSEMNVSTLELGDSALYLCASSLDHSTYEQYFGPGTRLTVT.

On this clonotype itself: A much larger clone is a single base away; this may be a read error. The chain employs TRBV7-9 and TRBJ1-5; D is uncertain. The CDR3 has 14 residues. The germline CDR1 and CDR2 sequences are SEHNR and FQNEAQ (reference sequence). The CDR3 region has the DNA TGTGCCAGCAGCTTAGCATATAGCAATCATCCCCAGCATTTT. Protein product: CASSLAYSNHPQHF.

Many counts were recorded for this clonotype. The J gene is TRBJ1-5, the V gene TRBV10-2; TRBD1 aligns across 9 bases. Per the germline V gene, CDR1 is WSHSY and CDR2 is SAAADI. The J segment lost 6 bases and the V segment lost 8 bases, leaving 5 bases of the junction unmatched. The CDR3 runs 13 residues. The CDR3, as DNA: TGCGCCAGCTCGGACAGGGGAGGTCAGCCCCAGCATTTT. As protein: CASSDRGGQPQHF.

This clonotype was recorded at least ten times. The gene calls are TRBV3-1 and TRBJ1-3; D gene ambiguous. Per the germline V gene, CDR1 is LGHDT and CDR2 is YNNKEL (reference sequence). The ends were cut back, 3 bases at V and 0 bases at J, with 6 bases in the middle. CDR3 length: 14 residues. The CDR3 sequence: CASSQGNSGNTIYF. Written as DNA, the CDR3 is TGTGCCAGCAGCCAGGGGAACTCTGGAAACACCATATATTTT.

A remark on this clonotype: A much larger clone sits a single nucleotide away, making a read error possible. The chain couples TRBV28 to TRBJ1-1; D not resolved. Trimming stripped 0 bases from V and 6 bases from J, with 14 bases between. Germline CDR1 reads MDHEN; CDR2 reads SYDVKM. CDR3 length: 15 amino acids. The CDR3: CASSLWRALSAEAFF. CDR3 sequence (DNA): TGTGCCAGCAGTTTATGGAGGGCTTTGAGCGCTGAAGCTTTCTTT.

This clonotype was counted at least ten times. J is TRBJ2-2 and V is TRBV7-3; 7 positions match TRBD2. The CDR3 contains 15 residues. The germline gives CDR1 SGHTA, CDR2 FQGTGA. The V segment lost 0 bases and the J segment 6 bases; nucleotides outside the gene matches: 4. The CDR3 protein is CASSLTSLAAGELFF. CDR3 nucleotides: TGTGCCAGCAGCTTAACGTCCCTAGCGGCCGGGGAGCTGTTTTTT.

In this sample, this clonotype turned up many times. The chain uses TRBV19 and TRBJ2-6, with D perhaps TRBD1 or TRBD2 (5 bases each). The V end lost 3 bases, the J end lost 2 bases, and 11 bases lay between the germline ends. Germline values: CDR1 LNHDA, CDR2 SQIVND (reference sequence). This CDR3 contains 16 residues. The CDR3 region has the DNA TGTGCCAGTAGTATCAATCCGGGGCCTGGGGCCAACGTCCTGACTTTC. Residues: CASSINPGPGANVLTF.

This clonotype was counted many times. This rearrangement joins TRBV7-6 to TRBJ2-5; D perhaps matches TRBD1 (5 bases). Trimming removed 5 bases from V and 5 bases from J, with 15 bases in between. The CDR3 is 14 residues long. Germline CDR1 SGHVS, CDR2 FNYEAQ. The CDR3 here is CASSSSRGTETQYF. DNA of the CDR3: TGTGCCAGCAGCAGTAGTAGGGGAACCGAGACCCAGTACTTC.

This clonotype was detected ten times or more. V usage is TRBV7-6 and J usage is TRBJ1-2, with TRBD1 identical over 8 bases. The CDR3 consists of 15 residues. V dropped 4 bases and J dropped 4; count of bases not matched to a gene: 8. Germline loops: CDR1 SGHVS, CDR2 FNYEAQ. DNA for the CDR3: TGTGCCAGCAGCTCGACCGGGACAGGCGTCTATGGCTACACCTTC. Translation: CASSSTGTGVYGYTF.

The V gene is TRBV3-1, the J gene TRBJ1-1, with a weak D call TRBD1 (5 bases). Trimming took off 3 bases at V and 5 bases at J, with 13 bases between the two ends. The CDR3 covers 14 residues. Per germline, CDR1 LGHDT and CDR2 YNNKEL (reference sequence). CDR3 in DNA: TGTGCCAGCAGCCACCAAGGGGTAGGGACTGAAGCTTTCTTT. It translates to CASSHQGVGTEAFF.

This clonotype was observed at least ten times. The chain employs TRBV27 and TRBJ1-4, with a weak D call TRBD1 (5 bases). The ends were cut back, 6 bases at V and 4 bases at J, with 12 bases in the middle. The CDR3 is 14 residues long. Germline V gives CDR1 MNHEY, CDR2 SMNVEV (reference sequence). CDR3 sequence (DNA): TGTGCCAGCAGGGACACCGGATTTAATGAAAAACTGTTTTTT. The encoded protein is CASRDTGFNEKLFF.

This clonotype showed up many times. This CDR3 reads CASSFDRGGLDGANVLTF. The CDR3, as DNA: TGTGCCAGCAGCTTTGACCGTGGAGGATTGGATGGGGCCAACGTCCTGACTTTC. The rearrangement uses TRBV11-2 and TRBJ2-6; a possible D gene is TRBD2 (5 bases). The CDR3 is made up of 18 amino acids. Germline V gene sequence: CDR1 SGHAT, CDR2 FQNNGV. V lost 3 bases and J lost 3, with 18 bases in between.

This clonotype was observed at least ten times. The V call is TRBV7-9, the J call TRBJ1-4, with D maybe TRBD1 (5 bases). The CDR3 extends over 16 amino acids. Trimming removed 5 bases at V and 5 bases at J, with 18 bases between. Germline V gives CDR1 SEHNR, CDR2 FQNEAQ (reference sequence). The CDR3 is CASSPQYGASNEKLFF. The CDR3 DNA is TGTGCCAGCAGCCCCCAGTATGGGGCCTCAAATGAAAAACTGTTTTTT.

This clonotype was observed many times. The chain has TRBV6-2 or TRBV6-3 and TRBJ2-7; TRBD2 matches at 8 bases. The junction had 5 bases not matched to a gene; V was cut back by 4 bases and J by 3 bases. Germline V gives CDR1 MNHEY, CDR2 SVGEGT. The CDR3 length is 14 residues. The CDR3 sequence: CASSSPGLVYEQYF. Here the CDR3 DNA reads TGTGCCAGCAGTTCCCCGGGACTAGTCTACGAGCAGTACTTC.

This clonotype was recorded at least ten times. The chain uses TRBV20-1 and TRBJ2-1; 13 bases agree with TRBD2. From germline, CDR1 is DFQATT and CDR2 SNEGSKA (reference sequence). V lost 6 bases and J lost 7; bases outside the gene matches: 3. The CDR3 is 13 residues long. CDR3 loop: CSATSGRRNEQFF. The DNA for the CDR3 is TGCAGTGCGACTAGCGGGAGGAGAAATGAGCAGTTCTTC.

The table lists this clonotype with many counts. The chain has TRBV5-1 and TRBJ2-1, with 9 bases matching TRBD2. Unmatched junction bases numbered 9, after V lost 0 bases and J lost 8 bases. CDR3 length: 16 amino acids. Germline CDR1 SGHRS, CDR2 YFSETQ. CDR3 nucleotides: TGCGCCAGCAGCTTGGAGAGAGCGGGGGGCCGGGATGAGCAGTTCTTC. Translated, it gives CASSLERAGGRDEQFF. The whole variable domain, remainder taken from reference TRBV5-1 and TRBJ2-1, is KAGVTQTPRYLIKTRGQQVTLSCSPISGHRSVSWYQQTPGQGLQFLFEYFSETQRNKGNFPGRFSGRQFSNSRSEMNVSTLELGDSALYLCASSLERAGGRDEQFFGPGTRLTVL.

This clonotype was counted at least ten times. The genes are TRBV7-2 and TRBJ2-1; no clear D. Germline CDR1 SGHTA, CDR2 FQGNSA. The ends were cut back, 5 bases at V and 7 bases at J, with 9 bases in the middle. There are 12 residues in the CDR3. CDR3 sequence (DNA): TGTGCCAGCAGCGCAACCCTGAATGAGCAGTTCTTC. Its translation is CASSATLNEQFF. Together with reference TRBV7-2 and TRBJ2-1, the CDR3 gives the full variable domain: GAGVSQSPSNKVTEKGKDVELRCDPISGHTALYWYRQSLGQGLEFLIYFQGNSAPDKSGLPSDRFSAERTGGSVSTLTIQRTQQEDSAVYLCASSATLNEQFFGPGTRLTVL.

This clonotype showed up many times. This sequence joins TRBV4-3 and TRBJ2-2; D uncertain. The CDR3 contains 14 residues. The V and J ends lost 0 bases and 8 bases respectively, with 10 bases between them. Germline V CDR1 and CDR2: LGHNA, YSLEER. CDR3 sequence reads: CASSQDHEVGELFF. Written as DNA, the CDR3 is TGCGCCAGCAGCCAAGATCACGAAGTAGGGGAGCTGTTTTTT.

Regarding this clonotype: Possible read error: a much larger clone is one base away. V usage is TRBV6-1 and J usage is TRBJ1-2; D call uncertain. In germline, CDR1 is MNHNS, CDR2 SASEGT. The CDR3 length is 14 residues. The V gene lost 5 bases and the J gene lost 4 bases, with 14 bases spanning the gap. In nucleotides, the CDR3 is TGTGCCAGCAGTCGGCACAATTCCCCCTATGGCTACACCTTC. Its protein product is CASSRHNSPYGYTF.

The table lists this clonotype with many counts. The chain combines TRBV28 with TRBJ2-5, with D possibly being TRBD1 or TRBD2 (5 bases each). V dropped 3 bases and J dropped 0 bases, with 14 bases sitting between them. This CDR3 has 16 amino acids. Germline V CDR1 and CDR2: MDHEN, SYDVKM. The CDR3 DNA reads as TGTGCCAGCAGTTTCGTATTGGGGACGGACCAAGAGACCCAGTACTTC. Its translation: CASSFVLGTDQETQYF.

This clonotype occurred many times. This chain joins TRBV28 and TRBJ2-7; maybe TRBD1 (6 bases). From germline, CDR1 is MDHEN and CDR2 SYDVKM. The CDR3 covers 15 residues. V was shortened by 7 bases and J by 0 bases, with 16 bases between the two germline ends. The CDR3 coding sequence is TGTGCCAGCACCCCCAGGGGCGGAGGCTCCTACGAGCAGTACTTC. This encodes CASTPRGGGSYEQYF.

This clonotype was detected many times. The rearrangement joins TRBV29-1 to TRBJ2-2; TRBD2 might be the D (6 bases). V shed 6 bases and J shed 0 bases, with 26 bases lying between them. This CDR3 has 19 residues. The germline CDR1 and CDR2 sequences are SQVTM and ANQGSEA. The CDR3 is CSVRGGASSPITNTGELFF. As DNA, the CDR3 is TGCAGCGTCCGGGGAGGTGCCTCCAGTCCCATCACGAACACCGGGGAGCTGTTTTTT.

This clonotype was seen repeatedly, ten times or more. This chain links TRBV5-1 with TRBJ2-4, with D possibly being TRBD2 (5 bases). V shed 0 bases and J shed 5 bases, with 9 bases lying between them. Germline CDR1 and CDR2: SGHRS and YFSETQ. The CDR3 spans 14 residues. CDR3 in amino acids: CASSLGGMQNIQYF. In DNA, the CDR3 is TGCGCCAGCAGCTTGGGAGGGATGCAAAACATTCAGTACTTC.

The table lists this clonotype with many counts. The chain carries TRBV29-1 and TRBJ1-2, with 10 bases identical to TRBD1. This CDR3 is 14 amino acids long. V lost 6 bases, J lost 0 bases, and 4 bases stayed unmatched. CDR1 and CDR2 from the germline V gene are SQVTM and ANQGSEA. The CDR3 DNA reads as TGCAGCGTCTTGGACAGGGGGGCTAACTATGGCTACACCTTC. As protein: CSVLDRGANYGYTF.

V usage is TRBV14 and J usage is TRBJ2-5; 8 bases fit TRBD1. Germline V CDR1 and CDR2: SGHDN, FVKESK. The trim removed 6 bases at V and 9 bases at J, leaving 15 bases unmatched. The CDR3 is 15 amino acids. The CDR3 DNA is TGTGCCAGCAGGGAGACAGGGGACGCAAGTGGGGCCCAGTACTTC. It is translated as CASRETGDASGAQYF. The full variable domain, in which reference TRBV14 and TRBJ2-5 provide the parts outside the CDR3, is EAGVTQFPSHSVIEKGQTVTLRCDPISGHDNLYWYRRVMGKEIKFLLHFVKESKQDESGMPNNRFLAERTGGTYSTLKVQPAELEDSGVYFCASRETGDASGAQYFGPGTRLLVL.

The V gene is TRBV4-2, the J gene TRBJ2-6, with D possibly being TRBD1 (6 bases). V was shortened by 0 bases and J by 2 bases, with 8 bases between the two germline ends. Looked up from germline, CDR1 is LGHNA and CDR2 is YNFKEQ. This CDR3 spans 16 amino acids. CDR3 in DNA: TGTGCCAGCAGCCAAGATGGGGGCGCTGGGGCCAACGTCCTGACTTTC. It is translated as CASSQDGGAGANVLTF.